This is a list of T cell receptor beta chains from one sample in a study of blood T cell repertoires in COVID-19. TCRdb keeps only in-frame clones here, not all; method: immunoSEQ multiplex PCR. The sample carries roughly 260,000 clones, approximately 91% recorded once. Sequenced: PBMCs or T cells enriched from blood (not recorded which). Receptors originate from a human donor in a cohort exposed to, infected with or recovered from COVID-19 (not recorded which). The donor label of this sample is uncertain. The CDR3 runs from the conserved cysteine through the conserved F or W. D genes are given only for firm matches.

CDR3aa | j_gene | v_gene | d_gene
CASSRVTDELSNTEAFF | TRBJ1-1 | TRBV25-1 | -
CASSQEPGQAPTSTEAFF | TRBJ1-1 | TRBV4-1 | TRBD1
CASSRTGLNTEAFF | TRBJ1-1 | TRBV11-2 | -
CASSLAGVNEKLFF | TRBJ1-4 | TRBV5-1 | -
CASSFSAGGSDTQYF | TRBJ2-3 | TRBV5-4 | TRBD2
CASSFLGQNYGYTF | TRBJ1-2 | TRBV7-9 | -
CASSSPRTGVGQPQHF | TRBJ1-5 | TRBV5-8 | TRBD1
CASSSPRAGDTGELFF | TRBJ2-2 | TRBV19 | TRBD2
CASSPVLAGVTYEQYF | TRBJ2-7 | TRBV7-6 | TRBD2
CASSLSPGISGNTIYF | TRBJ1-3 | TRBV7-9 | -
CASSSPTGAGTEAFF | TRBJ1-1 | TRBV5-4 | TRBD1
CALISGGWGSPLHF | TRBJ1-6 | TRBV30 | -
CASSLRTAANYEQYF | TRBJ2-7 | TRBV6-5 | -
CASSLTSGEETQYF | TRBJ2-5 | TRBV7-2 | TRBD2
CASSLSYTSYNEQFF | TRBJ2-1 | TRBV27 | -
CASSQSPGGTHTQYF | TRBJ2-3 | TRBV3-1/TRBV3-2 | -
CAWSPRQGARGANVLTF | TRBJ2-6 | TRBV30 | TRBD1
CSAAGNTIYF | TRBJ1-3 | TRBV29-1 | -
CASSLISRDGYTF | TRBJ1-2 | TRBV7-9 | -
CASSLGASGGAYEQYF | TRBJ2-7 | TRBV7-2 | TRBD2
CASSLGQASATAPGYTF | TRBJ1-2 | TRBV7-2 | -
CASSQEKGGVGEQFF | TRBJ2-1 | TRBV4-2 | -
CASSQAPGSGNTIYF | TRBJ1-3 | TRBV3-1/TRBV3-2 | -
CASSPQGHSYNEQFF | TRBJ2-1 | TRBV7-3 | -
CASSPQGAPNQPQHF | TRBJ1-5 | TRBV27 | TRBD1
CASSLSGGARHNEQFF | TRBJ2-1 | TRBV5-4 | TRBD2
CAISPGQHSYEQYF | TRBJ2-7 | TRBV10-3 | TRBD1
CASSWTGREQYF | TRBJ2-7 | TRBV6-6 | -
CASSEAVRRKRETQYF | TRBJ2-5 | TRBV6-1 | -
CASKRSAEDRGLF | TRBJ2-1 | TRBV12-3/TRBV12-4 | TRBD1
CASSQGGTYNEQFF | TRBJ2-1 | TRBV4-2 | -
CAISESKGQGSATEAFF | TRBJ1-1 | TRBV10-3 | TRBD1
CAWTLGGGSAFF | TRBJ1-1 | TRBV30 | -
CASSSGTLQETQYF | TRBJ2-5 | TRBV11-2 | -
CASSVGGTSGNNEQFF | TRBJ2-1 | TRBV9 | TRBD2
CASMDYREGYTF | TRBJ1-2 | TRBV19 | -
CASSSGTDRYEQYF | TRBJ2-7 | TRBV11-3 | TRBD1
CASRLTGRPEHTEAFF | TRBJ1-1 | TRBV19 | -
CASRGGGGGTEAFF | TRBJ1-1 | TRBV19 | -
CASSPMDLRRLNTEAFF | TRBJ1-1 | TRBV4-1 | -
CASSINRGLAGADTQYF | TRBJ2-3 | TRBV19 | TRBD2
CASSPYNRGQGQPQHF | TRBJ1-5 | TRBV18 | TRBD1
CASSFRGGNTEAFF | TRBJ1-1 | TRBV5-4 | -
CASSAPRQVDNSPLHF | TRBJ1-6 | TRBV6-4 | -
CASSLEGGVGDTQYF | TRBJ2-3 | TRBV5-4 | -
CASYGTGGESTGYTF | TRBJ1-2 | TRBV19 | TRBD1
CASSRTGEQPQHF | TRBJ1-5 | TRBV7-2 | TRBD1
CASSRMTSGWTYEQYF | TRBJ2-7 | TRBV21-1 | -
CASSWTGRGNYGYTF | TRBJ1-2 | TRBV13 | TRBD1
CASSFQEGTQYF | TRBJ2-3 | TRBV7-2 | -
CAMQDRGGYEQYF | TRBJ2-7 | TRBV2 | TRBD1
CASSQEPTGQETQYF | TRBJ2-5 | TRBV4-1 | -
CAWSGSTSGGEQYF | TRBJ2-7 | TRBV30 | TRBD2
CASSLPGEGQPQHF | TRBJ1-5 | TRBV5-4 | -
CAWSGTDNQPQHF | TRBJ1-5 | TRBV30 | -